This T cell receptor beta chain originates from a study of T-cell memory formation after mild COVID-19. Study details: Largely, TCR clusters stayed within a single donor. Study-level results: Pre-infection memory already had some responding clones, implying cross-reactive memory joined. In second-wave clones peaking day 37, SARS-CoV-2 specificity remained unconfirmed.

Worth noting for this clonotype: The target antigen is unknown.

Germline CDR1 and CDR2: SGHVS and FNYEAQ. V was pared by 5 bases and J by 0 bases, with 6 bases of the junction left unmatched. The CDR3 contains 17 residues. Constant-segment primers served in 5'RACE that generated TCR alpha and TCR beta cDNA libraries bearing sample barcodes and UMIs. TCRdb reprocessed the 5' RACE reads with MiXCR, giving one entry per CDR3 protein. The sample carries around 340,000 distinct CDR3 sequences, 10% to 15% recorded once. The chain links TRBV7-6 to TRBJ2-1, with 11 positions matching TRBD2. The clonotype originates from a man aged 18 to 35 who had mild COVID-19 (a few samples of this study predate the infection). Cell type and time point are not known. The sample consisted of PBMCs or a T cell subset sorted from them (not recorded which). CDR3 sequence reads: CASSRKTSGASYNEQFF. For the CDR3, the DNA is TGTGCCAGCAGCCGGAAGACTAGCGGGGCCTCCTACAATGAGCAGTTCTTC. The full variable domain, with the rest looked up from reference TRBV7-6 and TRBJ2-1, is GAGVSQSPRYKVTKRGQDVALRCDPISGHVSLYWYRQALGQGPEFLTYFNYEAQQDKSGLPNDRFSAERPEGSISTLTIQRTEQRDSAMYRCASSRKTSGASYNEQFFGPGTRLTVL.